Below are 17 T cell receptor beta chains sequenced from a single sample in a study of cytotoxic CD8 clonotypes in ibrutinib-treated CLL (dated by TCRdb to 2020 to 2022). The library was generated by the immunoSEQ multiplex PCR assay. The clones in this table, taken by TCRdb from immuneACCESS, are in-frame only. Not every clone is retained; where verified, under half of the shortfall comes from an unresolved V gene, and the cause of the rest is unknown. Present in this sample are over 95,000 clones, about 50% of which were seen just once. The top ten clones comprise approximately 35% of the sample. Sample time point, as interpreted from the label and publication: around 25 months on ibrutinib. Material: PBMCs, obtained after 24 months of ibrutinib treatment. These receptor sequences come from a human donor with chronic lymphocytic leukemia.

With respect to this clone: A much bigger clone sits one base away, suggesting this may be a read error. The rearrangement links TRBV13 to TRBJ1-2; D uncertain. Trimming removed 5 bases at V and 8 bases at J, with 12 bases between. The germline CDR1 and CDR2 sequences are PRHDT and FYEKMQ (reference sequence). The length of the CDR3 is 12 residues. The chain's CDR3 is CASSQDSEGYTF. The CDR3 DNA reads as TGTGCCAGCAGCCAAGATTCAGAAGGCTACACCTTC.

The chain is built from TRBV7-2 and TRBJ1-6, with TRBD1 identical over 8 bases. This CDR3 spans 17 amino acids. The V segment lost 5 bases and the J segment 7 bases; nucleotides outside the gene matches: 13. Germline V gene data show CDR1 as SGHTA and CDR2 as FQGNSA. CDR3 amino acids: CASSPNSGTGRNSPLHF. The DNA for the CDR3 is TGTGCCAGCAGCCCAAATTCCGGGACAGGTCGAAATTCACCCCTCCACTTT.

The chain links TRBV5-1 to TRBJ2-3; TRBD1 is a possible D gene (6 bases). V lost 7 bases, J lost 12 bases, and 21 bases lay in between. The CDR3 has 13 amino acids. Germline V gene data show CDR1 as SGHRS and CDR2 as YFSETQ. The CDR3 here is CASQTQQGTFQYF. The DNA for the CDR3 is TGCGCCAGCCAAACTCAACAGGGCACGTTTCAGTATTTT.

The chain couples TRBV28 to TRBJ2-1; 7 nucleotides agree with TRBD1. Trimming at V came to 5 bases and at J to 4 bases, leaving 8 bases not matched to a gene. The CDR3 is 15 amino acids. The germline CDR1 and CDR2 sequences are MDHEN and SYDVKM. The CDR3 DNA sequence: TGTGCCAGCAGTACGCAGGGGGTCCGTTACAATGAGCAGTTCTTC. Its protein product is CASSTQGVRYNEQFF.

Points on this clone: A much larger clone lies one base from this, so it may be a read error. Other DNA sequences from this sample encode an identical CDR3 as well. Here the CDR3 reads CASSLQGYGYTF. The CDR3 coding sequence is TGCGCCAGCAGCCTTCAGGGGTATGGCTACACCTTC. The chain combines TRBV5-1 with TRBJ1-2; D is perhaps TRBD1 (6 bases). Per germline, CDR1 SGHRS and CDR2 YFSETQ. Trimming took 4 bases from V and 5 from J, leaving 9 bases between them. The CDR3 contains 12 residues.

This clone has ten or more counts. The genes are TRBV28 and TRBJ2-2, with TRBD2 identical over 7 bases. The CDR3 loop spans 15 amino acids. Germline assignment: CDR1 MDHEN and CDR2 SYDVKM. V was clipped by 3 bases and J by 6 bases; unmatched bases: 7. This CDR3 is CASSFSSGYSGELFF. In DNA form, the CDR3 reads TGTGCCAGCAGTTTCTCTAGCGGATACTCCGGGGAGCTGTTTTTT.

V is TRBV6-1 and J is TRBJ1-6; D not certain. Trimming stripped 2 bases from V and 4 bases from J, with 3 bases between. The CDR3 has 13 amino acids. The germline CDR1 and CDR2 sequences are MNHNS and SASEGT. The CDR3 loop reads CASSEQYNSPLHF. CDR3 sequence (DNA): TGTGCCAGCAGTGAACAGTATAATTCACCCCTCCACTTT.

This clone has only a few counts. V usage is TRBV28 and J usage is TRBJ2-1; tentative D call: TRBD2 (6 bases). Germline V gene lookup returns CDR1 MDHEN and CDR2 SYDVKM. Trimming shortened V by 5 bases and J by 9 bases, and 14 bases separated the two germline ends. The CDR3 has 13 amino acids. CDR3 region: CASSVTGGVEQFF. CDR3 coding DNA: TGTGCCAGCAGTGTTACAGGAGGGGTTGAGCAGTTCTTC.

V is TRBV9 and J is TRBJ2-5, with 10 nucleotides matching TRBD2. The V and J ends lost 1 base and 7 bases, in that order; junction bases with no gene match: 7. CDR1 and CDR2 from the germline V gene are SGDLS and YYNGEE. This CDR3 has 15 amino acids. The CDR3 here is CASSVNSGGLGTQYF. CDR3 in DNA: TGTGCCAGCAGCGTAAATAGCGGGGGGCTGGGGACCCAGTACTTC. Together with reference TRBV9 and TRBJ2-5, the CDR3 gives the full variable domain: DSGVTQTPKHLITATGQRVTLRCSPRSGDLSVYWYQQSLDQGLQFLIQYYNGEERAKGNILERFSAQQFPDLHSELNLSSLELGDSALYFCASSVNSGGLGTQYFGPGTRLLVL.

The V and J genes are TRBV30 and TRBJ1-3; D is undetermined. The CDR3 has 14 residues. V lost 0 bases to trimming and J lost 8 bases, with 14 bases between them. CDR1 and CDR2 (germline): GTSNPN, SVGIG (reference sequence). The DNA of the CDR3 is TGTGCCTGGAGTGTGGGTGCAGGAATCGACACCATATATTTT. This gives the protein CAWSVGAGIDTIYF.

The chain carries TRBV4-1 and TRBJ1-2; 9 bases map to TRBD1. From germline, CDR1 is MGHRA and CDR2 YSYEKL. CDR3 length: 17 residues. Trimming at V came to 2 bases and at J to 5 bases, leaving 12 bases not matched to a gene. The CDR3 spells CASSQRPTGQGEYGYTF. The CDR3 DNA is TGCGCCAGCAGCCAACGCCCTACGGGACAGGGCGAATATGGCTACACCTTC.

This clone was detected only once. V usage is TRBV19 and J usage is TRBJ1-1, with 7 bases aligning to TRBD1. The V gene's germline CDR1 is LNHDA and CDR2 SQIVND (reference sequence). The CDR3 totals 15 residues. V trimming: 4 bases; J trimming: 1 base; junction bases outside the gene matches: 6. The CDR3 is CASSTADRQNTEAFF. CDR3 coding DNA: TGTGCCAGTAGTACAGCGGACAGGCAGAACACTGAAGCTTTCTTT.

The chain carries TRBV7-6 and TRBJ2-5; 8 bases match TRBD2. Germline V lookup: CDR1 SGHVS, CDR2 FNYEAQ. This CDR3 region has 17 residues. Losses at the gene ends were 3 bases for V and 0 bases for J; bases not matched to a gene: 9. CDR3 amino acids: CASSLGGSGGYQETQYF. The CDR3, as DNA: TGTGCCAGCAGCTTGGGAGGGAGCGGGGGATACCAAGAGACCCAGTACTTC.

Details on this clone: Other nucleotide sequences from this sample produce the same CDR3. This chain joins TRBV12-5 and TRBJ1-5; D gene uncertain. This CDR3 comprises 16 residues. Trimming shortened V by 4 bases and J by 0 bases, and 13 bases separated the two germline ends. CDR1 LGHNT and CDR2 FRNRAP come from the germline V gene. The CDR3 loop is CASGSPDGYSNQPQHF. CDR3 sequence (DNA): TGTGCTAGTGGTTCTCCGGACGGATATAGCAATCAGCCCCAGCATTTT.

This chain uses TRBV6-1 with TRBJ2-1; 8 bases map to TRBD1. V dropped 6 bases and J dropped 7; count of bases not matched to a gene: 11. Germline V gene sequence: CDR1 MNHNS, CDR2 SASEGT. The CDR3 contains 15 residues. CDR3 in DNA: TGTGCCAGCAGCGCCGTGAGGACAGGGAAGAATGAGCAGTTCTTC. It specifies CASSAVRTGKNEQFF.

In this sample, this clone turned up a few times. The V call is TRBV6-4, the J call TRBJ2-3; TRBD2 matches at 12 bases. V lost 4 bases, J lost 4 bases, and 0 bases stayed unmatched. This CDR3 is 14 amino acids long. CDR1 and CDR2 (germline): MRHNA, SNTAGT. As DNA, the CDR3 is TGTGCCAGCAGTGCTAGCGGGGGGGCAGATACGCAGTATTTT. Translation gives CASSASGGADTQYF.

In the case of this clone: This specimen includes other DNA sequences encoding the same CDR3. CDR3 nucleotides: TGTGCCAGCAGTTATGGGGGATCGAACACTGAAGCTTTCTTT. It specifies CASSYGGSNTEAFF. This chain links TRBV6-6 with TRBJ1-1; TRBD1 might be the D (5 bases). The CDR3 has 14 amino acids. The germline gives CDR1 MNHNY, CDR2 SVGAGI (reference sequence). Trimming removed 3 bases at V and 1 base at J, with 9 bases between.